Below are 26 T cell receptor beta chains sequenced from a single sample in a study of shared T cell receptors in the human thymus. Libraries were prepared by immunoSEQ multiplex PCR; TCRdb keeps only in-frame clonotypes and omits some of them. Of some 660,000 clones in the sample, about 87% were seen once. A further study also used this sample, focusing on human thymus T cells.

Material for sequencing was thymocytes. The receptors were gathered from a boy younger than two with a congenital heart defect.

V usage is TRBV12-5 and J usage is TRBJ2-3; 10 bases agree with TRBD2. The CDR3 covers 14 residues. Germline-derived CDR1 and CDR2 are LGHNT and FRNRAP. V trimming: 8 bases; J trimming: 4 bases; junction bases outside the gene matches: 6. This chain's CDR3 is CASRSGRVADTQYF. CDR3 in DNA: TGTGCTAGTCGGAGCGGGAGGGTTGCAGATACGCAGTATTTT.

This sequence joins TRBV5-4 and TRBJ2-3; the D gene is possibly TRBD1 (6 bases). The length of the CDR3 is 16 residues. CDR1 is SGHNT and CDR2 is YYREEE in the germline V gene (reference sequence). V lost 4 bases and J 0 bases, leaving 15 bases between the germline ends. CDR3 in DNA: TGTGCCAGCAGCGCCGGACGGACAGACAGCACAGATACGCAGTATTTT. It specifies CASSAGRTDSTDTQYF.

This clone was counted a single time. This chain connects TRBV5-1 to TRBJ2-1; no definite D call. The germline CDR1 and CDR2 sequences are SGHRS and YFSETQ. This CDR3 comprises 12 residues. With 5 bases removed from V and 9 bases from J, the gap between germline ends came to 12 bases. Here the CDR3 DNA reads TGCGCCAGCAGAGTCGACTCTGCTGAGCAGTTCTTC. Translated: CASRVDSAEQFF.

The V and J genes are TRBV2 and TRBJ2-7, with 10 bases aligning to TRBD1. Germline V lookup: CDR1 SNHLY, CDR2 FYNNEI. The CDR3 covers 15 residues. Losses at the gene ends were 6 bases for V and 4 bases for J; bases not matched to a gene: 9. In DNA form, the CDR3 reads TGTGCCAGCAGAGCCTCGGGACAGGGGTTTTACGAGCAGTACTTC. This gives the protein CASRASGQGFYEQYF.

This rearrangement joins TRBV14 to TRBJ2-5; possibly TRBD1 for D (6 bases). Germline V gene data show CDR1 as SGHDN and CDR2 as FVKESK. The CDR3 has 17 amino acids. Trimming took off 0 bases at V and 1 base at J, with 15 bases between the two ends. CDR3 sequence reads: CASSQDRGWGRQETQYF. For the CDR3, the DNA is TGTGCCAGCAGCCAAGATAGGGGGTGGGGTCGCCAAGAGACCCAGTACTTC.

J is TRBJ2-7 and V is TRBV28, with a weak D call TRBD2 (6 bases). The germline gives CDR1 MDHEN, CDR2 SYDVKM. Trimming took 5 bases from V and 2 from J, leaving 25 bases between them. The CDR3 runs to 18 residues. The CDR3 DNA reads as TGTGCCAGCAGTCCCCTCTTCCCAAGACTAGTGGGGACCTACGAGCAGTACTTC. As protein: CASSPLFPRLVGTYEQYF.

The J gene is TRBJ1-2, the V gene TRBV10-3; 7 nucleotides match TRBD1. The V segment lost 0 bases and the J segment 8 bases; nucleotides outside the gene matches: 9. The CDR3 contains 15 residues. In germline, CDR1 is ENHRY, CDR2 SYGVKD. CDR3 amino acids: CAISESDRVGGGYTF. CDR3 nucleotide sequence: TGTGCCATCAGTGAGTCCGACAGGGTTGGAGGGGGCTACACCTTC.

The J gene is TRBJ1-2, the V gene TRBV29-1; maybe TRBD1 (5 bases). The CDR3 is 12 residues long. Per germline, CDR1 SQVTM and CDR2 ANQGSEA. Trimming pared 3 bases from V and 6 bases from J, leaving 11 bases between. The CDR3 reads CSVEEGRDGYTF. For the CDR3, the DNA is TGCAGCGTTGAGGAGGGGAGGGATGGCTACACCTTC.

The V and J genes are TRBV5-4 and TRBJ2-3; 9 bases fit TRBD1. CDR1 is SGHNT and CDR2 is YYREEE in the germline V gene (reference sequence). V shed 0 bases, J shed 6 bases, and the junction held 11 bases outside the gene matches. This CDR3 has 17 residues. The CDR3 region is CASSLEFKQGAWDTQYF. CDR3 nucleotides: TGTGCCAGCAGCTTGGAATTCAAACAGGGGGCCTGGGATACGCAGTATTTT.

This rearrangement joins TRBV4-1 to TRBJ1-2; TRBD1 agrees at 8 bases. Trimming cost V 3 bases and J 2 bases; bases outside gene matches: 8. Germline loops: CDR1 MGHRA, CDR2 YSYEKL. The CDR3 contains 16 residues. The DNA of the CDR3 is TGCGCCAGCAGCCAGGAAAGGACAGGGAGGAACTATGGCTACACCTTC. It yields the protein CASSQERTGRNYGYTF.

This chain uses TRBV7-9 with TRBJ2-1, with D uncertain. The length of the CDR3 is 14 residues. From germline, CDR1 is SEHNR and CDR2 FQNEAQ (reference sequence). V was cut by 8 bases and J by 0 bases, with 11 bases left in between. CDR3: CASSRLCSYNEQFF. The DNA for the CDR3 is TGTGCCAGCTCAAGACTTTGCTCCTACAATGAGCAGTTCTTC.

The rearrangement joins TRBV5-6 to TRBJ2-1; D gene unclear. V shed 4 bases and J shed 5 bases, with 10 bases lying between them. From germline, CDR1 is SGHDT and CDR2 YYEEEE. CDR3 length equals 13 residues. In DNA form, the CDR3 reads TGTGCCAGCAGCCGCGACTGGGACAATGAGCAGTTCTTC. This gives the protein CASSRDWDNEQFF.

The CDR3 is CASSVAASGSHSNTYEQYF. The CDR3 nucleotides are TGTGCCAGCAGCGTAGCGGCTAGCGGGAGTCATTCAAACACCTACGAGCAGTACTTC. This rearrangement joins TRBV9 to TRBJ2-7, with TRBD2 matching over 10 bases. J lost 2 bases, V lost 0 bases, and 14 bases had no gene match. Per germline, CDR1 SGDLS and CDR2 YYNGEE. The CDR3 runs 19 residues.

The table lists this clone with a count of one. This chain connects TRBV7-2 to TRBJ2-7, with D perhaps matching TRBD1 (6 bases). V lost 9 bases, J lost 3 bases, and 9 bases lay in between. The CDR3 runs 11 residues. Germline CDR1 reads SGHTA; CDR2 reads FQGNSA. CDR3 nucleotide sequence: TGTGCCAGTCTACAGGGCTACGAGCAGTACTTC. This translates into CASLQGYEQYF.

In this sample, this clone turned up once. The chain is built from TRBV5-1 and TRBJ2-7; D perhaps matches TRBD2 (5 bases). Germline loops: CDR1 SGHRS, CDR2 YFSETQ. The CDR3 is 14 amino acids. Between the trimmed V and J ends, which lost 4 bases and 5 bases, there was a span of 16 bases. The CDR3 nucleotides are TGCGCCAGCAGCCCCCCAGGTGAGGGAAACGAGCAGTACTTC. The encoded protein is CASSPPGEGNEQYF.

The chain joins TRBV28 to TRBJ2-1; 9 positions agree with TRBD1. Germline CDR1 MDHEN, CDR2 SYDVKM. There are 15 residues in the CDR3. V lost 5 bases, J lost 0 bases, and 2 bases stayed unmatched. The CDR3 spells CASSKTGGSYNEQFF. CDR3 sequence (DNA): TGTGCCAGCAGTAAGACAGGGGGCTCCTACAATGAGCAGTTCTTC. Looking up the rest from reference TRBV28 and TRBJ2-1 gives the full variable domain: DVKVTQSSRYLVKRTGEKVFLECVQDMDHENMFWYRQDPGLGLRLIYFSYDVKMKEKGDIPEGYSVSREKKERFSLILESASTNQTSMYLCASSKTGGSYNEQFFGPGTRLTVL.

This clone was counted only a few times. The rearrangement joins TRBV11-2 to TRBJ2-7; 8 bases line up with TRBD1. This CDR3 is built from 13 residues. V was clipped by 4 bases and J by 9 bases; unmatched bases: 8. CDR1 SGHAT and CDR2 FQNNGV come from the germline V gene. This chain's CDR3 is CASSSLRQGRQYF. In DNA, the CDR3 is TGTGCCAGCAGCTCCTTAAGACAGGGGCGGCAGTACTTC.

The rearrangement links TRBV19 to TRBJ2-1; 10 bases line up with TRBD2. The V and J ends lost 5 bases and 5 bases, in that order; junction bases with no gene match: 12. The CDR3 consists of 17 residues. The V gene's germline CDR1 is LNHDA and CDR2 SQIVND (reference sequence). Here the CDR3 DNA reads TGTGCCAGTAGTCCAATCCTACCGAGCGGGGGGGACAATGAGCAGTTCTTC. Encoded protein: CASSPILPSGGDNEQFF.

The rearrangement links TRBV25-1 to TRBJ2-7; D may be TRBD2 (5 bases). The CDR3 is made up of 16 amino acids. Looked up from germline, CDR1 is MGHDK and CDR2 is SYGVNS. The germline V and J ends were trimmed by 1 base and 3 bases, with 16 bases remaining between them. The CDR3 is CASSELRADPSYEQYF. The DNA of the CDR3 is TGTGCCAGCAGTGAATTACGAGCGGACCCTAGCTACGAGCAGTACTTC.

This clone appeared a single time. The chain links TRBV27 to TRBJ1-2; TRBD1 aligns across 9 bases. Germline CDR1 MNHEY, CDR2 SMNVEV (reference sequence). The CDR3 contains 14 residues. The ends lost 6 bases at V and 8 bases at J; junction bases unmatched: 10. CDR3 bases: TGTGCCAGCAGGCCCCGGACAGGGGACGACGGCTACACCTTC. Encoded protein: CASRPRTGDDGYTF.

The chain couples TRBV5-5 to TRBJ1-5; D possibly corresponds to TRBD1 (5 bases). CDR1 SGHKS and CDR2 YYEKEE come from the germline V gene (reference sequence). V was trimmed by 0 bases and J by 3 bases, leaving 10 bases between them. This CDR3 region has 15 residues. The CDR3 region has the DNA TGTGCCAGCAGCTTGGCAGGAGGGGCCAATCAGCCCCAGCATTTT. It yields the protein CASSLAGGANQPQHF.

The genes are TRBV9 and TRBJ2-1; TRBD1 agrees at 9 bases. Looked up from germline, CDR1 is SGDLS and CDR2 is YYNGEE. The CDR3 loop spans 15 amino acids. J was trimmed by 5 bases and V by 4 bases; bases with no gene match: 7. The CDR3 loop reads CASSPRTGEDNEQFF. CDR3 DNA: TGTGCCAGCAGCCCGAGGACAGGGGAAGACAATGAGCAGTTCTTC.

J is TRBJ1-5 and V is TRBV27; D is uncertain. V lost 5 bases, J lost 0 bases, and 11 bases lay in between. The CDR3 loop spans 15 amino acids. Germline assignment: CDR1 MNHEY and CDR2 SMNVEV (reference sequence). CDR3 loop: CASSANRGSNQPQHF. CDR3 DNA: TGTGCCAGCAGTGCTAACCGGGGTAGCAATCAGCCCCAGCATTTT.

This clone was detected once. V and J are TRBV5-1 and TRBJ2-7; D possibly corresponds to TRBD1 (5 bases). Germline V gives CDR1 SGHRS, CDR2 YFSETQ. Trimming cost V 2 bases and J 0 bases, with 18 bases left between them. The CDR3 totals 17 residues. Written as DNA, the CDR3 is TGCGCCAGCAGCTTAAGTCAGGGCCAAAGGAGCTCCTACGAGCAGTACTTC. Its protein is CASSLSQGQRSSYEQYF.

CDR3 in amino acids: CASSLPRGLAGEQYF. In DNA, the CDR3 is TGTGCCAGCAGCTTGCCTAGGGGACTAGCGGGAGAGCAGTACTTC. The gene calls are TRBV5-6 and TRBJ2-7, with 13 bases aligning to TRBD2. CDR3 length: 15 amino acids. Trimming cost V 1 base and J 7 bases; bases outside gene matches: 5. The germline gives CDR1 SGHDT, CDR2 YYEEEE. The entire variable domain, with the rest obtained from reference TRBV5-6 and TRBJ2-7, is as follows: DAGVTQSPTHLIKTRGQQVTLRCSPKSGHDTVSWYQQALGQGPQFIFQYYEEEERQRGNFPDRFSGHQFPNYSSELNVNALLLGDSALYLCASSLPRGLAGEQYFGPGTRLTVT.

The chain has TRBV5-4 and TRBJ2-7; possibly TRBD1 for D (5 bases). The germline V gene has CDR1 SGHNT and CDR2 YYREEE (reference sequence). Trimming took off 0 bases at V and 4 bases at J, with 11 bases between the two ends. The CDR3 contains 14 residues. The CDR3 nucleotides are TGTGCCAGCAGCTTGGACGGCAGGGTTTACGAGCAGTACTTC. Translated, it gives CASSLDGRVYEQYF. Together with reference TRBV5-4 and TRBJ2-7, the CDR3 gives the full variable domain: ETGVTQSPTHLIKTRGQQVTLRCSSQSGHNTVSWYQQALGQGPQFIFQYYREEENGRGNFPPRFSGLQFPNYSSELNVNALELDDSALYLCASSLDGRVYEQYFGPGTRLTVT.